These T cell receptor beta chains were read from a single sample in a study of T cell responses to AZD1222 COVID-19 vaccine. Method: immunoSEQ multiplex PCR; TCRdb's copy keeps in-frame clones and lacks some. The table records approximately 150,000 clones, 90% of them present only once. The source was peripheral blood, collected 28 days after the second dose of the MenACWY control vaccine. The receptors shown here come from an adult who received the MenACWY meningococcal vaccine as a control. Each CDR3 is given with its conserved first and last residue. Each record gives: D gene, clone size, V gene, J gene, CDR3 DNA, CDR3 protein. D genes are given only for firm matches. Clone size appears in some rows only: once, few, many, or a class for an expanded clone.

d_call: .; clone_size: .; v_call: TRBV2; j_call: TRBJ1-2; cdr3_nt: TGTGCCAGCAGCCCTGAGGGCAGGTCTTCTAACTATGGCTACACCTTC; cdr3_aa: CASSPEGRSSNYGYTF
d_call: .; clone_size: .; v_call: TRBV30; j_call: TRBJ2-2; cdr3_nt: TGTGCCTGGAGAGGCACGAAGTTGGGAGCCGGGGAGCTGTTTTTT; cdr3_aa: CAWRGTKLGAGELFF
d_call: TRBD2; clone_size: .; v_call: TRBV5-1; j_call: TRBJ2-5; cdr3_nt: TGCGCCAGCAGCAAAACTAGCGGGAGTGAGACCCAGTACTTC; cdr3_aa: CASSKTSGSETQYF
d_call: TRBD1; clone_size: .; v_call: TRBV7-2; j_call: TRBJ2-3; cdr3_nt: TGTGCCAGCAGCTTAGGAGGGGGCGCAGGAGATACGCAGTATTTT; cdr3_aa: CASSLGGGAGDTQYF
d_call: .; clone_size: .; v_call: TRBV5-1; j_call: TRBJ2-7; cdr3_nt: TGCGCCAGCAGCCCGGGTGGAAGGGTCCACGAGCAGTACTTC; cdr3_aa: CASSPGGRVHEQYF
d_call: TRBD1; clone_size: few; v_call: TRBV25-1; j_call: TRBJ1-2; cdr3_nt: TGTGCCAGCAGTGAAAACAGGGGCGGCTACACCTTC; cdr3_aa: CASSENRGGYTF
d_call: .; clone_size: .; v_call: TRBV20-1; j_call: TRBJ2-7; cdr3_nt: TGCAGTGCTCGACTCTACGAGCAGTACTTC; cdr3_aa: CSARLYEQYF
d_call: TRBD2; clone_size: .; v_call: TRBV28; j_call: TRBJ2-7; cdr3_nt: TGTGCCAGCATCAATCAGGGACTAGCCTACGAGCAGTACTTC; cdr3_aa: CASINQGLAYEQYF
d_call: .; clone_size: .; v_call: TRBV30; j_call: TRBJ2-3; cdr3_nt: TGTGCCTGGAGCCCTCTACAGGGAAGGAGGGATACGCAGTATTTT; cdr3_aa: CAWSPLQGRRDTQYF
d_call: TRBD2; clone_size: few; v_call: TRBV11-1; j_call: TRBJ2-1; cdr3_nt: TGTGCCAGCAGTTCTGTCCTAGCGGGAGTAGTGAATGAGCAGTTCTTC; cdr3_aa: CASSSVLAGVVNEQFF
d_call: .; clone_size: .; v_call: TRBV10-3; j_call: TRBJ1-2; cdr3_nt: TGTGCCATCAGCACTTCTGGTCTACGGGGACAAATTTATGGCTACACCTTC; cdr3_aa: CAISTSGLRGQIYGYTF
d_call: .; clone_size: once; v_call: TRBV19; j_call: TRBJ2-5; cdr3_nt: TGTGCCAGTAGTCCCCTCGATGGGGAGCAAGAGACCCAGTACTTC; cdr3_aa: CASSPLDGEQETQYF
d_call: .; clone_size: .; v_call: TRBV7-9; j_call: TRBJ2-3; cdr3_nt: TGTGCCAGCAGCTTAGGAACGCTAGCCGTGCGCACAGATACGCAGTATTTT; cdr3_aa: CASSLGTLAVRTDTQYF
d_call: TRBD1; clone_size: .; v_call: TRBV5-1; j_call: TRBJ1-5; cdr3_nt: TGCGCCAGCAGCCTACAGGGGGCCAGCAATCAGCCCCAGCATTTT; cdr3_aa: CASSLQGASNQPQHF
d_call: .; clone_size: .; v_call: TRBV5-4; j_call: TRBJ2-1; cdr3_nt: TGTGCCAGCAGCTTGGTTGAGACTGGAGAGCAGTTCTTC; cdr3_aa: CASSLVETGEQFF
d_call: .; clone_size: .; v_call: TRBV12-3/TRBV12-4; j_call: TRBJ2-7; cdr3_nt: TGTGCCAGCAGTTTGTCCTTCTACGAGCAGTACTTC; cdr3_aa: CASSLSFYEQYF
d_call: TRBD2; clone_size: .; v_call: TRBV9; j_call: TRBJ2-1; cdr3_nt: TGTGCCAGCAGCGTAGGACTAGCGGGGTACAATGAGCAGTTCTTC; cdr3_aa: CASSVGLAGYNEQFF
d_call: .; clone_size: .; v_call: TRBV6-5; j_call: TRBJ2-2; cdr3_nt: TGTGCCAGCAGGACAGCCGCGAACACCGGGGAGCTGTTTTTT; cdr3_aa: CASRTAANTGELFF
d_call: TRBD1; clone_size: .; v_call: TRBV28; j_call: TRBJ1-5; cdr3_nt: TGTGCCAGCAGAGGGACAGGTATTAGCAATCAGCCCCAGCATTTT; cdr3_aa: CASRGTGISNQPQHF
d_call: .; clone_size: .; v_call: TRBV12-3/TRBV12-4; j_call: TRBJ1-1; cdr3_nt: TGTGCCAGCAGTTTAGTGGCCAACACTGAAGCTTTCTTT; cdr3_aa: CASSLVANTEAFF
d_call: .; clone_size: .; v_call: TRBV7-8; j_call: TRBJ1-4; cdr3_nt: TGTGCCAGCAGCCATTACCGGGAAGATGAAAAACTGTTTTTT; cdr3_aa: CASSHYREDEKLFF
d_call: .; clone_size: .; v_call: TRBV19; j_call: TRBJ2-3; cdr3_nt: TGTGCCAGTAACCCGGGACACTCCACAGATACGCAGTATTTT; cdr3_aa: CASNPGHSTDTQYF
d_call: TRBD1; clone_size: .; v_call: TRBV7-9; j_call: TRBJ1-2; cdr3_nt: TGTGCCAGCAGCTTAACTCAGGGACAGGGGGCTTTCTATGGCTACACCTTC; cdr3_aa: CASSLTQGQGAFYGYTF
d_call: TRBD1; clone_size: .; v_call: TRBV28; j_call: TRBJ1-5; cdr3_nt: TGTGCCAGCAGTTTTCGAGGGGGCAGACAGCCCCAGCATTTT; cdr3_aa: CASSFRGGRQPQHF
d_call: .; clone_size: .; v_call: TRBV6-5; j_call: TRBJ1-6; cdr3_nt: TGTGCCAGCAGTTTTAATAATTCACCCCTCCACTTT; cdr3_aa: CASSFNNSPLHF
d_call: .; clone_size: .; v_call: TRBV7-2; j_call: TRBJ2-2; cdr3_nt: TGTGCCAGCAGTCCCCTAAACACCGGGGAGCTGTTTTTT; cdr3_aa: CASSPLNTGELFF
d_call: .; clone_size: .; v_call: TRBV27; j_call: TRBJ1-4; cdr3_nt: TGTGCCAGCAGCCTGACAGCTATTAGTGAAAAACTGTTTTTT; cdr3_aa: CASSLTAISEKLFF
d_call: .; clone_size: once; v_call: TRBV6-2/TRBV6-3; j_call: TRBJ1-2; cdr3_nt: TGTGCCAGCAGTTACTCGAATACGGGTAACTATGGCTACACCTTC; cdr3_aa: CASSYSNTGNYGYTF
d_call: TRBD1; clone_size: few; v_call: TRBV10-2; j_call: TRBJ2-7; cdr3_nt: TGCGCCAGCAGAGAGGCGGGACAGGGGCCAAGGCAGTACTTC; cdr3_aa: CASREAGQGPRQYF
d_call: TRBD1; clone_size: once; v_call: TRBV28; j_call: TRBJ1-5; cdr3_nt: TGTGCCAGCAGCGGAGACAGGGGCAATCAGCCCCAGCATTTT; cdr3_aa: CASSGDRGNQPQHF
d_call: .; clone_size: .; v_call: TRBV7-2; j_call: TRBJ2-1; cdr3_nt: TGTGCCAGCAGCTTAACGCGGCCATCCAATGAGCAGTTCTTC; cdr3_aa: CASSLTRPSNEQFF
d_call: .; clone_size: once; v_call: TRBV20-1; j_call: TRBJ2-5; cdr3_nt: TGCAGTGCTAGTAGGGAGGAGACCCAGTACTTC; cdr3_aa: CSASREETQYF
d_call: .; clone_size: once; v_call: TRBV10-2; j_call: TRBJ1-6; cdr3_nt: TGCGCCAGCAGTGACTCCCAGGGGAGGTCACCCCTCCACTTT; cdr3_aa: CASSDSQGRSPLHF
d_call: TRBD1; clone_size: .; v_call: TRBV6-5; j_call: TRBJ1-5; cdr3_nt: TGTGCCAGCAGTCTTTGGGACAGGGGACAGCCCCAGCATTTT; cdr3_aa: CASSLWDRGQPQHF
d_call: TRBD1; clone_size: .; v_call: TRBV3-1/TRBV3-2; j_call: TRBJ1-3; cdr3_nt: TGTGCCAGCAGCCACAAAACGGGACAGGGGGGAAACACCATATATTTT; cdr3_aa: CASSHKTGQGGNTIYF
d_call: .; clone_size: few; v_call: TRBV2; j_call: TRBJ1-1; cdr3_nt: TGTGCCAGCAGTACAAACACTGAAGCTTTCTTT; cdr3_aa: CASSTNTEAFF
d_call: TRBD1; clone_size: .; v_call: TRBV5-6; j_call: TRBJ2-7; cdr3_nt: TGTGCCAGCAGCTCGGGTCCGACAGGGAGTCCCTACGAGCAGTACTTC; cdr3_aa: CASSSGPTGSPYEQYF
d_call: TRBD1; clone_size: .; v_call: TRBV28; j_call: TRBJ1-4; cdr3_nt: TGTGCCAGCAGTCCAGGGGGCGCGGATGATGAAAAACTGTTTTTT; cdr3_aa: CASSPGGADDEKLFF
d_call: TRBD1; clone_size: .; v_call: TRBV11-2; j_call: TRBJ1-4; cdr3_nt: TGTGCCAGCAGCTTAGGACAGGGCCGGGTACTGTTTTTT; cdr3_aa: CASSLGQGRVLFF
d_call: .; clone_size: .; v_call: TRBV25-1; j_call: TRBJ2-6; cdr3_nt: TGTGCCAGCAGTCTTGACAGGTCTGGGGCCAACGTCCTGACTTTC; cdr3_aa: CASSLDRSGANVLTF
d_call: .; clone_size: .; v_call: TRBV28; j_call: TRBJ2-3; cdr3_nt: TGTGCCAGCAGTTTACCGGTATCGATGGAGCAGTATTTT; cdr3_aa: CASSLPVSMEQYF
d_call: .; clone_size: .; v_call: TRBV19; j_call: TRBJ1-5; cdr3_nt: TGTGCCAGTCGGGGGCGACCAAATCAGCCCCAGCATTTT; cdr3_aa: CASRGRPNQPQHF
d_call: .; clone_size: once; v_call: TRBV6-1; j_call: TRBJ2-7; cdr3_nt: TGTGCCAGCAGTGAACATTATTCGGATCCGAGCTCCTACGAGCAGTACTTC; cdr3_aa: CASSEHYSDPSSYEQYF
d_call: .; clone_size: .; v_call: TRBV6-6; j_call: TRBJ1-3; cdr3_nt: TGTGCCAGCAGCCGCCCCCGGGACAATGGAAACACCATATATTTT; cdr3_aa: CASSRPRDNGNTIYF
d_call: TRBD1; clone_size: .; v_call: TRBV5-6; j_call: TRBJ1-6; cdr3_nt: TGTGCCAGCAGCTTGGGGGACAGGGGGCCCCTCCACTTT; cdr3_aa: CASSLGDRGPLHF
d_call: .; clone_size: .; v_call: TRBV24-1; j_call: TRBJ2-3; cdr3_nt: TGTGCCACCAGTGATTTGCAGACGGGGGGCGGTACAGATACGCAGTATTTT; cdr3_aa: CATSDLQTGGGTDTQYF
d_call: .; clone_size: .; v_call: TRBV19; j_call: TRBJ2-3; cdr3_nt: TGTGCCAGTAGTCTATACGCTAACTTAGGGGATACGCAGTATTTT; cdr3_aa: CASSLYANLGDTQYF
d_call: TRBD2; clone_size: .; v_call: TRBV2; j_call: TRBJ2-1; cdr3_nt: TGTGCCAGCAGGGGGACTAGCGGAGTCTACAATGAGCAGTTCTTC; cdr3_aa: CASRGTSGVYNEQFF
d_call: TRBD1; clone_size: .; v_call: TRBV2; j_call: TRBJ1-4; cdr3_nt: TGTGCCAGCAGGGAAGGGACAGTTGCAACTAATGAAAAACTGTTTTTT; cdr3_aa: CASREGTVATNEKLFF
d_call: .; clone_size: .; v_call: TRBV5-6; j_call: TRBJ1-2; cdr3_nt: TGTGCCAGCAGCTCACAGGGTATCGGTGGCTACACCTTC; cdr3_aa: CASSSQGIGGYTF
d_call: .; clone_size: once; v_call: TRBV30; j_call: TRBJ1-3; cdr3_nt: TGTGCCTGGATGGCCCTTATCTCTGGAAACACCATATATTTT; cdr3_aa: CAWMALISGNTIYF
d_call: TRBD1; clone_size: .; v_call: TRBV10-3; j_call: TRBJ2-2; cdr3_nt: TGTGCCATCAGTGAGGGGACAGGGACTGGCGGGGAGCTGTTTTTT; cdr3_aa: CAISEGTGTGGELFF
d_call: .; clone_size: .; v_call: TRBV18; j_call: TRBJ2-3; cdr3_nt: TGTGCCAGCTCACCATTCGGGCAGAGAAGCACAGATACGCAGTATTTT; cdr3_aa: CASSPFGQRSTDTQYF
d_call: .; clone_size: .; v_call: TRBV18; j_call: TRBJ1-1; cdr3_nt: TGTGCCAGCTCACCTCCGGGAGGGAGTGAAACTGAAGCTTTCTTT; cdr3_aa: CASSPPGGSETEAFF
d_call: TRBD1; clone_size: .; v_call: TRBV30; j_call: TRBJ1-1; cdr3_nt: TGTGCCTGGAGTGGGACAGGGAGAACTGAAGCTTTCTTT; cdr3_aa: CAWSGTGRTEAFF
d_call: TRBD2; clone_size: .; v_call: TRBV6-2/TRBV6-3; j_call: TRBJ2-3; cdr3_nt: TGTGCCAGCAGCCACCCGGGACTAGCGGGAAAGGATACGCAGTATTTT; cdr3_aa: CASSHPGLAGKDTQYF
d_call: .; clone_size: .; v_call: TRBV5-4; j_call: TRBJ2-7; cdr3_nt: TGTGCCAGCAGCTTGGTGGGGGACGGCTACGAGCAGTACTTC; cdr3_aa: CASSLVGDGYEQYF
d_call: .; clone_size: .; v_call: TRBV2; j_call: TRBJ1-1; cdr3_nt: TGTGCCAGCAGCTGGCAACTATTTAACACTGAAGCTTTCTTT; cdr3_aa: CASSWQLFNTEAFF
d_call: .; clone_size: .; v_call: TRBV27; j_call: TRBJ2-2; cdr3_nt: TGTGCCAGCAGTCCCCCACCTGGCGGGGAGCTGTTTTTT; cdr3_aa: CASSPPPGGELFF
d_call: .; clone_size: .; v_call: TRBV5-6; j_call: TRBJ1-2; cdr3_nt: TGTGCCAGCAGCTTGGAAGCAGGTAGGGGCTACACCTTC; cdr3_aa: CASSLEAGRGYTF